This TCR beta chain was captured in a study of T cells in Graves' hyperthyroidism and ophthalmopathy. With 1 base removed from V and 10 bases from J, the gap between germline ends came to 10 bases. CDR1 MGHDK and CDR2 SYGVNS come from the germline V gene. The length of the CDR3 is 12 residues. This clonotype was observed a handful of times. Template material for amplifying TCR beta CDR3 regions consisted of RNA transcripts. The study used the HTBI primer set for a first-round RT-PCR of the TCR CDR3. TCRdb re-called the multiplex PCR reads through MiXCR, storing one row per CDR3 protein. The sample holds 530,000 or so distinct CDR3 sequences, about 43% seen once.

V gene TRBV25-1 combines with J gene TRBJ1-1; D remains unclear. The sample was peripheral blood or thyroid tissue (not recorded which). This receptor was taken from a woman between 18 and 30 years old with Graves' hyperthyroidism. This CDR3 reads CASSESPGGAFF. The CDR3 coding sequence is TGTGCCAGCAGTGAATCTCCGGGTGGAGCTTTCTTT.